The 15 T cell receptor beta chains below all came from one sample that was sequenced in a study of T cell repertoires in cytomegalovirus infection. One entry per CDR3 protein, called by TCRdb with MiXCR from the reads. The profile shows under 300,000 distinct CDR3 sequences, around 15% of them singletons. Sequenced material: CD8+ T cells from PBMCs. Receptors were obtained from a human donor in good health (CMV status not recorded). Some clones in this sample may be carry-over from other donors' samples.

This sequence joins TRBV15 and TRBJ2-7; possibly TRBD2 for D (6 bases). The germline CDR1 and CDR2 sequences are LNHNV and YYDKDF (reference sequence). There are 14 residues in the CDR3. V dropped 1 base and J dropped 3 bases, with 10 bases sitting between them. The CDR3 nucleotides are TGTGCCACCAGCAGAGGACGGGAGTACTACGAGCAGTACTTC. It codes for CATSRGREYYEQYF.

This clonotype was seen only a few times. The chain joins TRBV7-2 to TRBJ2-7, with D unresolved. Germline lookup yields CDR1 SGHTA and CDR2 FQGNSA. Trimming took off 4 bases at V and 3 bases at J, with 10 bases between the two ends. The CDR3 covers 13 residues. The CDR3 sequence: CASSSESFYEQYF. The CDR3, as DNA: TGTGCCAGCAGCTCCGAGAGTTTCTACGAGCAGTACTTC.

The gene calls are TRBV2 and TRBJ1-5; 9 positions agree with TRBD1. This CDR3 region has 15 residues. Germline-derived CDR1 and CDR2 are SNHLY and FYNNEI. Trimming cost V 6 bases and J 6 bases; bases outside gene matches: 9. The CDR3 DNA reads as TGTGCCAGCAGCGCCACAAAGACAGGGGGTCAGCCCCAGCATTTT. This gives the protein CASSATKTGGQPQHF.

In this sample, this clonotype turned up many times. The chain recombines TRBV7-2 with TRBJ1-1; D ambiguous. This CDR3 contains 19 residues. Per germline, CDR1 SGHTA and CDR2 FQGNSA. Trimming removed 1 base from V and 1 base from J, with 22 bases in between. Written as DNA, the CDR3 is TGTGCCAGCAGCTTAGATTACCTTTCCTCAACCGCAACGAACACTGAAGCTTTCTTT. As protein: CASSLDYLSSTATNTEAFF.

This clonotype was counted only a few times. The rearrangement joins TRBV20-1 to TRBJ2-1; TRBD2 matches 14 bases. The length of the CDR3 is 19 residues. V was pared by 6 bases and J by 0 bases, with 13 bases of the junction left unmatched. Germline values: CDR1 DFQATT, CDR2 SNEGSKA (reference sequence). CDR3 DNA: TGCAGTGCCAACCGCGGACTAGCGGGGGGCCCGAGCTCCTACAATGAGCAGTTCTTC. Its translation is CSANRGLAGGPSSYNEQFF.

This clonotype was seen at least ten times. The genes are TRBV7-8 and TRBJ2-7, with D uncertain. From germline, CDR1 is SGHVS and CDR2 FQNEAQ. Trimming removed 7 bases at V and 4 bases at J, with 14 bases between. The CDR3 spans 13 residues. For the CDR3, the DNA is TGTGCCAGCATCGATTCAGGAGCGTACGAGCAGTACTTC. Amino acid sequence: CASIDSGAYEQYF. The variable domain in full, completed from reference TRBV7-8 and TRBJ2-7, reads GAGVSQSPRYKVAKRGQDVALRCDPISGHVSLFWYQQALGQGPEFLTYFQNEAQLDKSGLPSDRFFAERPEGSVSTLKIQRTQQEDSAVYLCASIDSGAYEQYFGPGTRLTVT.

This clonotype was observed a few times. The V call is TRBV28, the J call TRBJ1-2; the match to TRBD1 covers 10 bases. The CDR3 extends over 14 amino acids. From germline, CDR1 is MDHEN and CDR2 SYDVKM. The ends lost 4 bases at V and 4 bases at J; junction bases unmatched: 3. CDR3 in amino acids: CASSWDRGGYGYTF. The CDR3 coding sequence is TGTGCCAGCAGTTGGGACAGGGGAGGCTATGGCTACACCTTC.

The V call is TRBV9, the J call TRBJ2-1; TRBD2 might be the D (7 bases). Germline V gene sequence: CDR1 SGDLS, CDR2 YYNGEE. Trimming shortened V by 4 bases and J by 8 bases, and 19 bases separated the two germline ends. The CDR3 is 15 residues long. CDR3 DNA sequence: TGTGCCAGCAGCTCTGAGGGGGGGGGCGGCGATGAGCAGTTCTTC. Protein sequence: CASSSEGGGGDEQFF. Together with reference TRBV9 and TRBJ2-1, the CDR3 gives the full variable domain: DSGVTQTPKHLITATGQRVTLRCSPRSGDLSVYWYQQSLDQGLQFLIQYYNGEERAKGNILERFSAQQFPDLHSELNLSSLELGDSALYFCASSSEGGGGDEQFFGPGTRLTVL.

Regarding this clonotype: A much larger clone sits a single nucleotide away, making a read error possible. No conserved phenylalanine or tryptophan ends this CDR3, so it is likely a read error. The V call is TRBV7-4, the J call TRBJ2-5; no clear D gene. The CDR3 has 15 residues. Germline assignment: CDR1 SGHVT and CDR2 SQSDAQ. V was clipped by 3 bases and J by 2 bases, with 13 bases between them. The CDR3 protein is CASSFLGQPQETQYY. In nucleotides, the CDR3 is TGTGCCAGCAGCTTTCTTGGGCAGCCACAAGAGACCCAGTACTAC.

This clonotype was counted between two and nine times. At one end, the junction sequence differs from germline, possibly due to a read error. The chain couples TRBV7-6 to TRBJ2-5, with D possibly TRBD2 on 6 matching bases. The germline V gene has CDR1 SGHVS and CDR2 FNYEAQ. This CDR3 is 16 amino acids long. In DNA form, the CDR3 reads TGTGCTAGCAGCTTAGGGTTTGTGACTAGAGAAGAGACCCAGTACTTC. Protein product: CASSLGFVTREETQYF.

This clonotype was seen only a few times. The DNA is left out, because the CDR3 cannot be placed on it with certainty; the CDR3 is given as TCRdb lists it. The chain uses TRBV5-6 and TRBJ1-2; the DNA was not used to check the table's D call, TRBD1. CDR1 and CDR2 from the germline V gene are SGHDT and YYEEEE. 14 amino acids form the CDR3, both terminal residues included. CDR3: CASSWGVGADSPLF.

CDR3 residues: CASGFQDRNNEQFF. For the CDR3, the DNA is TGTGCTAGTGGTTTCCAAGACCGTAACAATGAGCAGTTCTTC. The rearrangement links TRBV12-5 to TRBJ2-1, with D unclear. Germline V gene sequence: CDR1 LGHNT, CDR2 FRNRAP. The V end was cut by 3 bases, the J end by 5 bases, with 11 bases between. The CDR3 is 14 amino acids.

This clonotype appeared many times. CDR3 sequence: CASSREPGANVLTF. The DNA of the CDR3 is TGTGCCAGCAGCCGGGAACCTGGGGCCAACGTCCTGACTTTC. The gene calls are TRBV6-2 or TRBV6-3 and TRBJ2-6, with a weak D call TRBD2 (5 bases). The germline V gene encodes CDR1 MNHEY and CDR2 SVGEGT. The ends were cut back, 6 bases at V and 2 bases at J, with 8 bases in the middle. The CDR3 is made up of 14 amino acids.

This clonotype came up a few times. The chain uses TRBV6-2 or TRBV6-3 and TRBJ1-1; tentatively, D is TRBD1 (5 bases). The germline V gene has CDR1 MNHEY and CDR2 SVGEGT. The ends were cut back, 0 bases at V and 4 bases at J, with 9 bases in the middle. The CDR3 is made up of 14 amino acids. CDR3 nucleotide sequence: TGTGCCAGCAGTTACTCGACGGGGGTCACTGAAGCTTTCTTT. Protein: CASSYSTGVTEAFF.

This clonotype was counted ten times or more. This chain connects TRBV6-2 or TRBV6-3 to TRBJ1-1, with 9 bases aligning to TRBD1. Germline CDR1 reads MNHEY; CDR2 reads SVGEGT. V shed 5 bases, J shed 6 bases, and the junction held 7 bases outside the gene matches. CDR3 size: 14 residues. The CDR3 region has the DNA TGTGCCAGCAGTCTGGGACAGGGATGGGCTGAAGCTTTCTTT. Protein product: CASSLGQGWAEAFF.